Below, one TCR beta chain is given with its context. Its antigen is unknown. Generated by immunoSEQ multiplex PCR, the TCRdb table keeps only in-frame clones and is missing some. The sample shows 15,000 to 20,000 clones, roughly 82% of them seen only once. Chemo-refractory metastatic non-small-cell lung cancer patients received focal radiation with ipilimumab CTLA-4 blockade. Germline V gene lookup returns CDR1 SGHRS and CDR2 YFSETQ. Between the trimmed V and J ends, which lost 4 bases and 0 bases, there was a span of 8 bases. The CDR3 runs to 14 residues. The data were taken from a study of radiotherapy plus CTLA-4 blockade in lung cancer. Whole-study results and caveats: Peripheral blood showed expansion of tumor-derived TCR clones after radiotherapy and ipilimumab.

The chain carries TRBV5-1 and TRBJ1-5, with D maybe TRBD1 (6 bases). This receptor was obtained from a human donor with non-small cell lung cancer whose response to radiotherapy plus ipilimumab could not be evaluated. The sequencing used peripheral blood, collected from a patient treated with radiotherapy plus ipilimumab. CDR3 region: CASSPGDSNQPQHF. The CDR3 DNA sequence: TGCGCCAGCAGCCCAGGGGATAGCAATCAGCCCCAGCATTTT.